The 32 T cell receptor beta chains below all came from one sample that was sequenced in a study of blood T cell repertoires in COVID-19 (dated by TCRdb to 2019 to 2021). Receptors were amplified or captured by the immunoSEQ multiplex PCR assay. TCRdb mirrors the immuneACCESS table, restricted to in-frame sequences. Some clones are absent from its copies; in checked studies, under half trace to an unresolved V gene, and the reason for the others is unknown. The table for this sample lists around 300,000 clones; around 90% of them were counted only once. In total, the top ten clones hold around 5% of the sample. The sequencing sample was made of PBMCs or T cells enriched from blood (not recorded which). These receptors were taken from a man in his thirties or forties who had recovered from COVID-19.

This rearrangement joins TRBV28 to TRBJ2-3; unclear D gene. The germline V gene has CDR1 MDHEN and CDR2 SYDVKM. This CDR3 comprises 15 residues. Trimming removed 5 bases from V and 5 bases from J, with 17 bases in between. The CDR3 loop reads CASSPLSELGDTQYF. The CDR3 DNA sequence: TGTGCCAGCAGTCCACTGAGCGAGCTCGGAGATACGCAGTATTTT.

This chain connects TRBV28 to TRBJ1-6, with TRBD1 as a possible D gene (5 bases). V was shortened by 2 bases and J by 9 bases, with 8 bases between the two germline ends. The germline CDR1 and CDR2 sequences are MDHEN and SYDVKM. CDR3 size: 13 residues. CDR3 coding DNA: TGTGCCAGCAGTTTACGCAGGGTTTCACCCCTCCACTTT. This gives the protein CASSLRRVSPLHF.

Only one count was recorded for this clone. CDR3 region: CASSYRDTQETQYF. The DNA of the CDR3 is TGTGCCAGCAGCTACCGGGACACTCAAGAGACCCAGTACTTC. This chain connects TRBV7-8 to TRBJ2-5, with a weak D call TRBD1 (6 bases). Germline loops: CDR1 SGHVS, CDR2 FQNEAQ. V lost 4 bases and J 2 bases, leaving 11 bases between the germline ends. The CDR3 totals 14 residues.

This chain links TRBV9 with TRBJ2-1, with D perhaps TRBD2 (5 bases). With 3 bases removed from V and 9 bases from J, the gap between germline ends came to 13 bases. CDR1 is SGDLS and CDR2 is YYNGEE in the germline V gene. The CDR3 has 13 residues. CDR3 sequence: CASSGPSLVEQFF. CDR3 nucleotides: TGTGCCAGCAGCGGGCCTAGCCTCGTTGAGCAGTTCTTC.

The chain joins TRBV10-3 to TRBJ1-1; TRBD1 is a possible D gene (6 bases). Trimming took 8 bases from V and 1 from J, leaving 11 bases between them. The germline V gene encodes CDR1 ENHRY and CDR2 SYGVKD. CDR3 size: 13 residues. The CDR3 protein is CAIRVGGNTEAFF. The CDR3 nucleotides read TGTGCCATCCGTGTAGGGGGGAACACTGAAGCTTTCTTT.

The rearrangement uses TRBV7-6 and TRBJ2-1; tentatively, D is TRBD2 (7 bases). Germline loops: CDR1 SGHVS, CDR2 FNYEAQ. V was cut by 5 bases and J by 4 bases, with 24 bases left in between. The CDR3 consists of 18 residues. The CDR3 DNA reads as TGTGCCAGCAGCCTCTACCGGGACCGGGGAGGGGGTTACAATGAGCAGTTCTTC. Its protein is CASSLYRDRGGGYNEQFF.

V and J are TRBV4-2 and TRBJ2-1; the match to TRBD2 covers 12 bases. V lost 3 bases to trimming and J lost 7 bases; unmatched junction nucleotides: 19. From germline, CDR1 is LGHNA and CDR2 YNFKEQ. The CDR3 extends over 20 amino acids. The CDR3 loop reads CASSQFTPGWASGGENEQFF. The CDR3, as DNA: TGTGCCAGCAGCCAGTTCACCCCCGGCTGGGCTAGCGGGGGGGAAAATGAGCAGTTCTTC.

The V call is TRBV27, the J call TRBJ1-2, with D maybe TRBD1 (6 bases). From germline, CDR1 is MNHEY and CDR2 SMNVEV (reference sequence). The V and J ends lost 4 bases and 7 bases respectively, with 16 bases between them. The CDR3 is made up of 14 amino acids. CDR3 protein: CASSSGTQVFGYTF. For the CDR3, the DNA is TGTGCCAGCAGTTCGGGGACACAGGTCTTTGGCTACACCTTC.

The chain joins TRBV13 to TRBJ2-5, with a tentative D call TRBD1 (5 bases). The CDR3 extends over 17 amino acids. Germline V gene sequence: CDR1 PRHDT, CDR2 FYEKMQ (reference sequence). Between the trimmed V and J ends, which lost 0 bases and 2 bases, there was a span of 16 bases. This CDR3 reads CASSLGRGDLAQETQYF. The CDR3 nucleotides read TGTGCCAGCAGCTTAGGAAGGGGCGATTTAGCACAAGAGACCCAGTACTTC. The entire variable domain, with the rest obtained from reference TRBV13 and TRBJ2-5, is as follows: AAGVIQSPRHLIKEKRETATLKCYPIPRHDTVYWYQQGPGQDPQFLISFYEKMQSDKGSIPDRFSAQQFSDYHSELNMSSLELGDSALYFCASSLGRGDLAQETQYFGPGTRLLVL.

The genes are TRBV3-1 (or the pseudogene TRBV3-2) and TRBJ1-1, with D hard to call. Per the germline V gene, CDR1 is LGHDT and CDR2 is YNNKEL (reference sequence). The CDR3 sequence is 14 residues long. V dropped 1 base and J dropped 3 bases, with 9 bases sitting between them. CDR3 nucleotides: TGTGCCAGCAGCCAAGTCCAGGAGGACACTGAAGCTTTCTTT. Translation: CASSQVQEDTEAFF.

The chain has TRBV7-8 and TRBJ2-3; a weak D match, TRBD1 (5 bases). V was clipped by 3 bases and J by 0 bases, with 10 bases between them. This CDR3 is 15 amino acids long. Per the germline V gene, CDR1 is SGHVS and CDR2 is FQNEAQ. The CDR3 loop is CASSLTESSTDTQYF. CDR3 coding DNA: TGTGCCAGCAGCTTGACAGAGAGTAGCACAGATACGCAGTATTTT.

The chain joins TRBV5-1 to TRBJ2-1; TRBD2 agrees at 9 bases. CDR1 SGHRS and CDR2 YFSETQ come from the germline V gene. The ends lost 4 bases at V and 6 bases at J; junction bases unmatched: 8. This CDR3 spans 15 amino acids. CDR3 DNA: TGCGCCAGCAGCGCCCCGGGACTAGCCGGCAATGAGCAGTTCTTC. Its protein product is CASSAPGLAGNEQFF. Full variable domain (outside the CDR3, taken from reference TRBV5-1 and TRBJ2-1): KAGVTQTPRYLIKTRGQQVTLSCSPISGHRSVSWYQQTPGQGLQFLFEYFSETQRNKGNFPGRFSGRQFSNSRSEMNVSTLELGDSALYLCASSAPGLAGNEQFFGPGTRLTVL.

The V call is TRBV19, the J call TRBJ1-2; TRBD1 is a possible D gene (6 bases). The CDR3 extends over 13 amino acids. CDR1 is LNHDA, CDR2 SQIVND, per germline (reference sequence). V lost 4 bases and J 5 bases, leaving 11 bases between the germline ends. The CDR3 sequence is CASSTRTVYGYTF. DNA for the CDR3: TGTGCCAGTAGTACCAGGACAGTTTATGGCTACACCTTC. Together with reference TRBV19 and TRBJ1-2, the CDR3 gives the full variable domain: DGGITQSPKYLFRKEGQNVTLSCEQNLNHDAMYWYRQDPGQGLRLIYYSQIVNDFQKGDIAEGYSVSREKKESFPLTVTSAQKNPTAFYLCASSTRTVYGYTFGSGTRLTVV.

V and J are TRBV18 and TRBJ1-5, with TRBD1 matching 8 bases. Trimming at V came to 4 bases and at J to 1 base, leaving 6 bases not matched to a gene. CDR3 length: 16 residues. The germline V gene has CDR1 KGHSH and CDR2 LQKENI. CDR3 in DNA: TGTGCCAGCTCACTAACAGGGGGGCTAAGCAATCAGCCCCAGCATTTT. Amino acid sequence: CASSLTGGLSNQPQHF.

J is TRBJ1-4 and V is TRBV7-8; TRBD1 agrees at 8 bases. This CDR3 spans 14 amino acids. The ends lost 5 bases at V and 5 bases at J; junction bases unmatched: 4. Per germline, CDR1 SGHVS and CDR2 FQNEAQ. CDR3 DNA sequence: TGTGCCAGCAGCCTCGGACAGGGAAATGAAAAACTGTTTTTT. Its protein is CASSLGQGNEKLFF.

This clone was detected only once. Additional DNA sequences in this sample encode the identical CDR3. The chain carries TRBV7-9 and TRBJ1-2, with D possibly matching TRBD1 (5 bases). The V and J ends lost 2 bases and 2 bases respectively, with 9 bases between them. This CDR3 comprises 14 residues. CDR1 and CDR2 (germline): SEHNR, FQNEAQ (reference sequence). CDR3 in amino acids: CASSLREGNYGYTF. The CDR3 DNA is TGTGCCAGCAGCTTAAGGGAGGGGAACTATGGCTACACCTTC.

This chain links TRBV12-3 or TRBV12-4 with TRBJ1-1, with D perhaps matching TRBD1 (6 bases). V was trimmed by 6 bases and J by 10 bases, leaving 12 bases between them. The CDR3 totals 11 residues. CDR3 coding DNA: TGTGCCAGCAGCAAAGGGGGAAGAGCTTTCTTT. Translation gives CASSKGGRAFF.

The chain employs TRBV30 and TRBJ2-3, with TRBD2 matching over 10 bases. Germline V gives CDR1 GTSNPN, CDR2 SVGIG (reference sequence). The CDR3 length is 15 residues. With V trimmed by 2 bases and J by 0 bases, 2 bases remained unmatched. As DNA, the CDR3 is TGTGCCTGGAGTCCTAGCGGGGGTAGCACAGATACGCAGTATTTT. Amino acid sequence: CAWSPSGGSTDTQYF.

The rearrangement uses TRBV2 and TRBJ1-2; maybe TRBD1 (6 bases). The V end was cut by 6 bases, the J end by 10 bases, with 15 bases between. The length of the CDR3 is 12 residues. Germline CDR1 is SNHLY and CDR2 is FYNNEI. This CDR3 reads CASRAAGAHYTF. For the CDR3, the DNA is TGTGCCAGCAGGGCGGCAGGGGCCCACTACACCTTC.

The rearrangement links TRBV5-1 to TRBJ1-1; TRBD1 might be the D (6 bases). The germline V and J ends were trimmed by 2 bases and 0 bases, with 20 bases remaining between them. Per germline, CDR1 SGHRS and CDR2 YFSETQ. The CDR3 covers 18 residues. CDR3 nucleotide sequence: TGCGCCAGCAGCTTCGCTCCGGGAGGGGGACCTATGAACACTGAAGCTTTCTTT. Amino acid sequence: CASSFAPGGGPMNTEAFF.

The genes are TRBV4-1 and TRBJ2-6; possibly TRBD2 for D (5 bases). V lost 1 base to trimming and J lost 0 bases, with 10 bases between them. The CDR3 covers 17 residues. In germline, CDR1 is MGHRA, CDR2 YSYEKL. CDR3 protein: CASSQGAAVSGANVLTF. CDR3 DNA: TGCGCCAGCAGCCAAGGAGCAGCGGTCTCTGGGGCCAACGTCCTGACTTTC.

This clone was seen a few times. The chain couples TRBV19 to TRBJ1-5; D remains ambiguous. Trimming took 4 bases from V and 2 from J, leaving 12 bases between them. Germline V gene lookup returns CDR1 LNHDA and CDR2 SQIVND (reference sequence). The CDR3 consists of 15 residues. The CDR3 DNA is TGTGCCAGTAGTACCCCTGGTCGGGGCAATCAGCCCCAGCATTTT. It translates to CASSTPGRGNQPQHF.

The chain has TRBV21-1 and TRBJ2-4; TRBD1, the table's D call, lacks a check against the DNA. TRBV21-1 is noted as a pseudogene. The CDR3 has 18 amino acids. The chain's CDR3 is CASSKVTRGQGRKNIQYF. The CDR3 DNA is TGTGCCAGCAGCAAAGTCACGCGGGGACAGGGACGCAAAAACATTCAGTACTTC.

On this clone itself: This specimen includes other DNA sequences encoding the same CDR3. The chain couples TRBV2 to TRBJ1-2; 8 bases map to TRBD1. Trimming took 2 bases from V and 8 from J; bases not matched to a gene: 4. From germline, CDR1 is SNHLY and CDR2 FYNNEI. This CDR3 is built from 13 residues. This CDR3 is CASSEQGARGYTF. The CDR3, as DNA: TGTGCCAGCAGTGAACAGGGGGCGCGAGGCTACACCTTC.

The rearrangement joins TRBV27 to TRBJ1-5; D is ambiguous. Trimming left V 3 bases short and J 3 bases short, with 6 bases between. Per the germline V gene, CDR1 is MNHEY and CDR2 is SMNVEV (reference sequence). The CDR3 runs to 13 residues. Here the CDR3 reads CASSFQNNQPQHF. The CDR3 bases are TGTGCCAGCAGTTTCCAGAACAATCAGCCCCAGCATTTT.

The chain is built from TRBV5-6 and TRBJ2-7, with 8 bases matching TRBD1. V lost 3 bases and J lost 5; bases outside the gene matches: 4. The CDR3 sequence is 13 residues long. Germline V gene data show CDR1 as SGHDT and CDR2 as YYEEEE. CDR3 coding DNA: TGTGCCAGCAGCTCGGACAGGGACCACGAGCAGTACTTC. Translating it yields CASSSDRDHEQYF.

This chain's CDR3 is CASSKDRGQGNNEQFF. In DNA, the CDR3 is TGTGCCAGCAGCAAAGACCGAGGACAGGGAAACAATGAGCAGTTCTTC. V gene TRBV21-1 combines with J gene TRBJ2-1; the DNA was not compared with TRBD1, the D call given in the table. TRBV21-1 is described as a pseudogene. This CDR3 comprises 16 residues.

The chain links TRBV6-5 to TRBJ2-2; 9 bases map to TRBD2. Germline lookup yields CDR1 MNHEY and CDR2 SVGAGI. The V and J ends lost 1 base and 7 bases, in that order; junction bases with no gene match: 7. CDR3 length: 16 amino acids. The CDR3 nucleotides are TGTGCCAGCAGTTACTGGCGGGGGGGCCTAGGCGGGGAGCTGTTTTTT. Protein product: CASSYWRGGLGGELFF.

The chain carries TRBV7-9 and TRBJ2-3, with TRBD2 matching 7 bases. This CDR3 is built from 13 residues. Germline V gene data show CDR1 as SEHNR and CDR2 as FQNEAQ (reference sequence). The V gene end was trimmed by 5 bases and the J gene end by 9 bases; junction bases not matched to a gene: 8. CDR3 residues: CASSGAAGVTQYF. The DNA for the CDR3 is TGTGCCAGCAGCGGGGCCGCGGGGGTAACGCAGTATTTT.

This rearrangement joins TRBV28 to TRBJ1-2; D is unresolved. The germline V gene has CDR1 MDHEN and CDR2 SYDVKM. The CDR3 length is 14 residues. The V gene lost 6 bases and the J gene lost 4 bases, with 15 bases spanning the gap. CDR3 DNA: TGTGCCAGCAGGCCCCGAGGCCCCTTCTATGGCTACACCTTC. It specifies CASRPRGPFYGYTF.

V gene TRBV28 combines with J gene TRBJ2-5, with TRBD1 matching over 8 bases. The V gene's germline CDR1 is MDHEN and CDR2 SYDVKM. The V and J ends lost 2 bases and 2 bases, in that order; junction bases with no gene match: 10. This CDR3 spans 17 amino acids. This CDR3 reads CASSLPSGTGLQETQYF. CDR3 DNA sequence: TGTGCCAGCAGTTTACCATCCGGGACAGGACTACAAGAGACCCAGTACTTC.

The chain combines TRBV5-1 with TRBJ2-2; D is uncertain. V was pared by 0 bases and J by 4 bases, with 4 bases between. The germline gives CDR1 SGHRS, CDR2 YFSETQ. The CDR3 is 13 residues long. The CDR3 nucleotides read TGCGCCAGCAGCTTGGCTCGCACCGGGGAGCTGTTTTTT. This gives the protein CASSLARTGELFF. The entire variable domain, with the rest obtained from reference TRBV5-1 and TRBJ2-2, is as follows: KAGVTQTPRYLIKTRGQQVTLSCSPISGHRSVSWYQQTPGQGLQFLFEYFSETQRNKGNFPGRFSGRQFSNSRSEMNVSTLELGDSALYLCASSLARTGELFFGEGSRLTVL.